A single sample gave rise to the 14 T cell receptor beta chains below, sequenced in a study of control samples from healthy donors and cancer patients. This table comes from immunoSEQ multiplex PCR, and its TCRdb copy is limited to in-frame clones, with some not included. The sample has under 95,000 clones, 84% seen once. The specimen was blood. Source of these receptors: a man over 45 in good health.

This clone is a singleton in its sample. V and J are TRBV12-3 or TRBV12-4 and TRBJ2-5; D is ambiguous. The CDR3 covers 13 residues. Trimming removed 6 bases at V and 1 base at J, with 9 bases between. The CDR3 sequence: CASRPTGQETQYF. CDR3 nucleotides: TGTGCCAGCAGGCCGACTGGCCAAGAGACCCAGTACTTC.

This rearrangement joins TRBV7-9 to TRBJ1-2, with a tentative D call TRBD1 (5 bases). The CDR3 is 12 residues long. The germline gives CDR1 SEHNR, CDR2 FQNEAQ (reference sequence). V was trimmed by 7 bases and J by 7 bases, leaving 13 bases between them. As DNA, the CDR3 is TGTGCCAGCACCAGGGACGTCGGTGGCTACACCTTC. Protein: CASTRDVGGYTF.

The V and J genes are TRBV6-2 or TRBV6-3 and TRBJ2-1, with 10 bases aligning to TRBD2. With 5 bases clipped from V and 2 bases from J, the junction kept 12 bases outside the gene matches. CDR3 length: 18 residues. Germline lookup yields CDR1 MNHEY and CDR2 SVGEGT. The CDR3 region is CASSTIAGGPRTYNEQFF. The CDR3 nucleotides are TGTGCCAGCAGTACCATAGCGGGAGGTCCCCGTACCTACAATGAGCAGTTCTTC.

This clone appeared a few times. The V and J genes are TRBV18 and TRBJ2-7; tentatively, D is TRBD2 (6 bases). This CDR3 is 15 amino acids long. In germline, CDR1 is KGHSH, CDR2 LQKENI. Trimming pared 2 bases from V and 6 bases from J, leaving 17 bases between. CDR3 bases: TGTGCCAGCTCACCAGAATATACGACCGGGAGCGAGCAGTACTTC. Translating gives CASSPEYTTGSEQYF.

This clone was counted once. The J gene is TRBJ2-2, the V gene TRBV5-1, with 7 bases aligning to TRBD1. Unmatched junction bases numbered 7, after V lost 2 bases and J lost 0 bases. From germline, CDR1 is SGHRS and CDR2 YFSETQ. The CDR3 covers 17 residues. The CDR3 loop reads CASSFNRGTANTGELFF. The CDR3 nucleotides read TGCGCCAGCAGCTTTAACAGGGGAACCGCGAACACCGGGGAGCTGTTTTTT.

The rearrangement uses TRBV5-1 and TRBJ2-5; D is unclear. Germline CDR1 is SGHRS and CDR2 is YFSETQ. The CDR3 runs to 15 residues. The germline V and J ends were trimmed by 1 base and 5 bases, with 15 bases remaining between them. CDR3 DNA: TGCGCCAGCAGCTTGTCCCCACATTGGCGGGAGACCCAGTACTTC. Protein product: CASSLSPHWRETQYF.

This chain connects TRBV5-1 to TRBJ2-1; D gene uncertain. Germline-derived CDR1 and CDR2 are SGHRS and YFSETQ. The CDR3 has 16 amino acids. Between the trimmed V and J ends, which lost 3 bases and 0 bases, there was a span of 13 bases. The CDR3 DNA sequence: TGCGCCAGCAGCTCCCCTTTTAGAAGCTCCTACAATGAGCAGTTCTTC. It codes for CASSSPFRSSYNEQFF.

The CDR3: CAISERAGEQYF. For the CDR3, the DNA is TGTGCCATCAGTGAGAGGGCTGGGGAGCAGTACTTC. This rearrangement joins TRBV10-3 to TRBJ2-7, with D hard to call. This CDR3 comprises 12 residues. Trimming left V 2 bases short and J 7 bases short, with 9 bases between. Germline CDR1 and CDR2: ENHRY and SYGVKD.

This clone was detected once. The rearrangement joins TRBV28 to TRBJ1-5; a possible D gene is TRBD1 (5 bases). Trimming took off 3 bases at V and 3 bases at J, with 15 bases between the two ends. This CDR3 region has 16 residues. Germline lookup yields CDR1 MDHEN and CDR2 SYDVKM. The CDR3 spells CASSFPGGLINQPQHF. Written as DNA, the CDR3 is TGTGCCAGCAGTTTTCCTGGGGGGTTGATCAATCAGCCCCAGCATTTT. The full variable domain, with the rest looked up from reference TRBV28 and TRBJ1-5, is DVKVTQSSRYLVKRTGEKVFLECVQDMDHENMFWYRQDPGLGLRLIYFSYDVKMKEKGDIPEGYSVSREKKERFSLILESASTNQTSMYLCASSFPGGLINQPQHFGDGTRLSIL.

This clone turned up a few times. The chain links TRBV3-1 (or the pseudogene TRBV3-2) to TRBJ1-1, with D unresolved. The CDR3 has 11 residues. Deletions cut 1 base from V and 10 bases from J, with 7 bases between. Per germline, CDR1 LGHDT and CDR2 YNNKEL (reference sequence). CDR3 region: CASSQGWGAFF. The CDR3 DNA is TGTGCCAGCAGCCAAGGATGGGGAGCTTTCTTT.

This clone was seen only once. The gene calls are TRBV4-3 and TRBJ1-6; no clear D gene. V was cut by 0 bases and J by 9 bases, with 6 bases left in between. The CDR3 covers 13 residues. Germline CDR1 LGHNA, CDR2 YSLEER. The CDR3 region has the DNA TGCGCCAGCAGCCAAGATAATAGTTCACCCCTCCACTTT. This codes for CASSQDNSSPLHF.

This rearrangement joins TRBV4-1 to TRBJ1-6; 7 bases agree with TRBD1. Losses at the gene ends were 4 bases for V and 10 bases for J; bases not matched to a gene: 7. From germline, CDR1 is MGHRA and CDR2 YSYEKL. The CDR3 is 14 residues long. CDR3 in amino acids: CASSRTGVRSPLHF. In DNA form, the CDR3 reads TGCGCCAGCAGCCGAACAGGGGTGCGATCACCCCTCCACTTT.

The chain has TRBV19 and TRBJ2-3; D not resolved. Trimming left V 6 bases short and J 3 bases short, with 25 bases between. CDR1 is LNHDA and CDR2 is SQIVND in the germline V gene (reference sequence). CDR3 size: 18 residues. CDR3 sequence: CASSRLLGVPGGTDTQYF. DNA for the CDR3: TGTGCCAGTAGCCGGCTTCTTGGGGTCCCCGGTGGTACAGATACGCAGTATTTT.

This chain links TRBV28 with TRBJ2-1; TRBD1 aligns across 7 bases. CDR3 length: 15 residues. Germline V gene data show CDR1 as MDHEN and CDR2 as SYDVKM. Trimming cost V 2 bases and J 5 bases; bases outside gene matches: 6. In DNA form, the CDR3 reads TGTGCCAGCAGTTTAGGGACAGCAAAAAACAATGAGCAGTTCTTC. Protein product: CASSLGTAKNNEQFF.